This T cell receptor (beta chain) was found in a study of blood T cell repertoires in COVID-19. Across the whole study: Specimens from acute and convalescent COVID-19 originated in the United States, Italy and Spain. Sample material is recorded as cDNA or gDNA derived from T cells, B-cell-depleted T cells, or PBMCs.

Authors' analysis steps: Quantification of nucleated cells was approximated via reference gene primer amplification. The table came from immunoSEQ multiplex PCR; TCRdb's copy has only in-frame clones and leaves some out. That table gives V, J and clone size, and the DNA gave D and trimming. The sample shows about 210,000 clones, more than 75% of them seen only once. Sequenced material: peripheral blood. This receptor was obtained from a human donor in a cohort sampled during active COVID-19.

CDR3 sequence: CASRPTGTGSEKLFF. The CDR3 nucleotides are TGTGCCAGCAGGCCGACCGGGACAGGTTCCGAAAAACTGTTTTTT. The chain combines TRBV27 with TRBJ1-4; TRBD1 aligns across 8 bases. The CDR3 is 15 residues long. Looked up from germline, CDR1 is MNHEY and CDR2 is SMNVEV (reference sequence). The J segment lost 8 bases and the V segment lost 6 bases, leaving 11 bases of the junction unmatched. The full variable domain, in which reference TRBV27 and TRBJ1-4 provide the parts outside the CDR3, is EAQVTQNPRYLITVTGKKLTVTCSQNMNHEYMSWYRQDPGLGLRQIYYSMNVEVTDKGDVPEGYKVSRKEKRNFPLILESPSPNQTSLYFCASRPTGTGSEKLFFGSGTQLSVL.